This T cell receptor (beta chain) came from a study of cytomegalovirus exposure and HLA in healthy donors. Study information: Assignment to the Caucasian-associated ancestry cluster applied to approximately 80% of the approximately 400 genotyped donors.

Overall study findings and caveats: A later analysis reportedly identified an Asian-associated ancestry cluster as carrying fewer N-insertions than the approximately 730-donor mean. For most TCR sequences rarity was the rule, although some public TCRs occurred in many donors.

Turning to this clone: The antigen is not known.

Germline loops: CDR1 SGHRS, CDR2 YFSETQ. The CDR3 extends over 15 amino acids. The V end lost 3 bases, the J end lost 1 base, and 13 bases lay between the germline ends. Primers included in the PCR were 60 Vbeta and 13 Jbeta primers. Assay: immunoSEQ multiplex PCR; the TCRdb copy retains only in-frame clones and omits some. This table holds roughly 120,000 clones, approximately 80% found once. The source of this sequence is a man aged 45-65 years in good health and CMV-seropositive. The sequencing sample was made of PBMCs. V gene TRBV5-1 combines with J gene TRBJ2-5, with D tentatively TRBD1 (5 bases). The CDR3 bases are TGCGCCAGCAGCTCGTTAGGACAACTCCAAGAGACCCAGTACTTC. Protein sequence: CASSSLGQLQETQYF.